Shown below are 22 T cell receptor beta chains from a single sample sequenced in a study of cytomegalovirus exposure and HLA in healthy donors. TCRdb's copy holds only in-frame clones and misses some; the assay was immunoSEQ multiplex PCR. The sample gives 90,000 to 150,000 clones, approximately 87% of which show up once; under 6.5% is in the top ten. Sequences were obtained from PBMCs. Receptors originate from a woman under 30 in good health and CMV-seropositive.

The chain links TRBV27 to TRBJ2-3; D unresolved. Germline V gives CDR1 MNHEY, CDR2 SMNVEV (reference sequence). V was clipped by 8 bases and J by 2 bases, with 23 bases between them. The CDR3 extends over 17 amino acids. CDR3 residues: CASGSTGLEVFTDTQYF. The CDR3, as DNA: TGTGCCAGCGGTTCTACGGGTCTTGAGGTTTTCACAGATACGCAGTATTTT.

V and J are TRBV12-5 and TRBJ2-7, with TRBD1 identical over 9 bases. The germline CDR1 and CDR2 sequences are LGHNT and FRNRAP. This CDR3 is 15 amino acids long. V was clipped by 0 bases and J by 6 bases; unmatched bases: 6. CDR3 DNA: TGTGCTAGTGGTTTGGTAGACAACAGGGGGCGCGAGCAGTACTTC. It is translated as CASGLVDNRGREQYF. The full variable domain, completed using reference TRBV12-5 and TRBJ2-7, is DARVTQTPRHKVTEMGQEVTMRCQPILGHNTVFWYRQTMMQGLELLAYFRNRAPLDDSGMPKDRFSAEMPDATLATLKIQPSEPRDSAVYFCASGLVDNRGREQYFGPGTRLTVT.

The rearrangement uses TRBV7-2 and TRBJ2-4; TRBD1 is a possible D gene (6 bases). The V gene lost 3 bases and the J gene lost 9 bases, with 12 bases spanning the gap. CDR3 length: 13 residues. Germline CDR1 SGHTA, CDR2 FQGNSA. CDR3 coding DNA: TGTGCCAGCAGCTTTGAGCCAGGGGTCATTCAGTACTTC. It specifies CASSFEPGVIQYF.

V gene TRBV29-1 combines with J gene TRBJ2-2; D gene uncertain. Germline CDR1 and CDR2: SQVTM and ANQGSEA. V dropped 3 bases and J dropped 5 bases, with 10 bases sitting between them. CDR3 size: 13 residues. The CDR3 sequence is CSVEEARTGELFF. CDR3 sequence (DNA): TGCAGCGTTGAGGAAGCCAGGACCGGGGAGCTGTTTTTT.

V is TRBV29-1 and J is TRBJ1-1; 7 bases fit TRBD1. Per the germline V gene, CDR1 is SQVTM and CDR2 is ANQGSEA. This CDR3 is 13 amino acids long. Unmatched junction bases numbered 9, after V lost 6 bases and J lost 5 bases. The CDR3 loop is CSVADRVRTEAFF. The DNA of the CDR3 is TGCAGCGTGGCCGACAGGGTCCGGACTGAAGCTTTCTTT.

This clone was recorded once. V usage is TRBV19 and J usage is TRBJ1-1; perhaps TRBD1 as D (6 bases). The CDR3 covers 15 residues. V lost 6 bases and J lost 5, with 19 bases in between. Germline V lookup: CDR1 LNHDA, CDR2 SQIVND (reference sequence). Written as DNA, the CDR3 is TGTGCCAGTAGAAAAATAAGGGGGAGTAATACTGAAGCTTTCTTT. Encoded protein: CASRKIRGSNTEAFF.

The gene calls are TRBV25-1 and TRBJ1-3; D not resolved. CDR3 size: 14 residues. With 2 bases removed from V and 2 bases from J, the gap between germline ends came to 7 bases. Germline V gene data show CDR1 as MGHDK and CDR2 as SYGVNS. CDR3 in DNA: TGTGCCAGCAGTGAAGGAGGGACTGGAAACACCATATATTTT. Amino acid sequence: CASSEGGTGNTIYF.

V is TRBV6-5 and J is TRBJ2-5; D call uncertain. The CDR3 contains 14 residues. V lost 7 bases to trimming and J lost 1 base, with 13 bases between them. Germline loops: CDR1 MNHEY, CDR2 SVGAGI. Here the CDR3 DNA reads TGTGCCAGCAAGGAGAGCTTTTCCCAAGAGACCCAGTACTTC. Its protein is CASKESFSQETQYF.

The rearrangement joins TRBV7-9 to TRBJ2-3; D gene ambiguous. CDR3 length: 14 amino acids. Deletions cut 2 bases from V and 4 bases from J, with 10 bases between. Germline V gives CDR1 SEHNR, CDR2 FQNEAQ (reference sequence). The CDR3 is CASSLMLVADTQYF. For the CDR3, the DNA is TGTGCCAGCAGCTTAATGCTAGTCGCAGATACGCAGTATTTT.

The CDR3, as DNA: TGTGCCAGCAGTGAATCGAGGACACCCGGGCGGCCCCAGCATTTT. This translates into CASSESRTPGRPQHF. V and J are TRBV6-1 and TRBJ1-5; the D gene is possibly TRBD1 (5 bases). The germline V and J ends were trimmed by 2 bases and 9 bases, with 17 bases remaining between them. Germline V gene lookup returns CDR1 MNHNS and CDR2 SASEGT. The CDR3 length is 15 residues.

This chain links TRBV7-2 with TRBJ1-2; TRBD1 aligns across 10 bases. The length of the CDR3 is 16 residues. Germline V gene data show CDR1 as SGHTA and CDR2 as FQGNSA. Trimming at V came to 5 bases and at J to 2 bases, leaving 8 bases not matched to a gene. CDR3 residues: CASSTRQGARNYGYTF. CDR3 DNA sequence: TGTGCCAGCAGCACCAGACAGGGGGCTCGAAACTATGGCTACACCTTC.

The chain recombines TRBV11-2 with TRBJ1-2; D unresolved. Deletions cut 1 base from V and 8 bases from J, with 11 bases between. Germline V lookup: CDR1 SGHAT, CDR2 FQNNGV. This CDR3 is built from 13 residues. CDR3 coding DNA: TGTGCCAGCAGCTTAGTCCCGGTGGGCGGCTACACCTTC. Protein product: CASSLVPVGGYTF.

This clone has only a few counts. This rearrangement joins TRBV18 to TRBJ2-1; 7 nucleotides match TRBD2. CDR3 length equals 12 residues. With 0 bases clipped from V and 15 bases from J, the junction kept 5 bases outside the gene matches. Germline V gene data show CDR1 as KGHSH and CDR2 as LQKENI. CDR3 in DNA: TGTGCCAGCTCACCACCCTCCCGGGAGGCGTTCTTC. It codes for CASSPPSREAFF.

This sequence joins TRBV6-1 and TRBJ2-5; D is perhaps TRBD1 (5 bases). From germline, CDR1 is MNHNS and CDR2 SASEGT. There are 15 residues in the CDR3. V shed 5 bases and J shed 0 bases, with 13 bases lying between them. Here the CDR3 DNA reads TGTGCCAGCAGTCCGACTCAGGGTGACCAAGAGACCCAGTACTTC. Its protein product is CASSPTQGDQETQYF.

The chain uses TRBV6-5 and TRBJ1-2; 9 nucleotides line up with TRBD1. V trimming: 6 bases; J trimming: 5 bases; junction bases outside the gene matches: 4. The germline V gene has CDR1 MNHEY and CDR2 SVGAGI. CDR3 length equals 13 residues. CDR3 sequence reads: CASSFGQGYGYTF. The CDR3 nucleotides are TGTGCCAGCAGCTTCGGACAGGGGTATGGCTACACCTTC.

This clone was counted a few times. CDR3 amino acids: CASSASGHEQYF. CDR3 DNA sequence: TGCGCCAGCAGCGCTAGCGGTCACGAGCAGTACTTC. The chain has TRBV5-1 and TRBJ2-7, with 7 bases fitting TRBD2. Germline V CDR1 and CDR2: SGHRS, YFSETQ. The CDR3 extends over 12 amino acids. After removal of 4 bases from V and 5 bases from J, the junction contained 3 bases not matched to a gene.

The J gene is TRBJ2-3, the V gene TRBV4-1; 15 bases are shared with TRBD2. The CDR3 spans 16 residues. V was clipped by 4 bases and J by 6 bases; unmatched bases: 5. Germline V lookup: CDR1 MGHRA, CDR2 YSYEKL. The CDR3: CASSPVGLAGGDTQYF. CDR3 coding DNA: TGCGCCAGCAGCCCCGTCGGACTAGCGGGAGGGGATACGCAGTATTTT.

The chain couples TRBV5-1 to TRBJ2-1; no definite D call. In germline, CDR1 is SGHRS, CDR2 YFSETQ. The CDR3 extends over 14 amino acids. Trimming left V 0 bases short and J 5 bases short, with 9 bases between. The CDR3 DNA is TGCGCCAGCAGCTTGGAGGCGCGGAACAATGAGCAGTTCTTC. Translated: CASSLEARNNEQFF.

V is TRBV13 and J is TRBJ1-1; 10 positions agree with TRBD1. Germline V gene data show CDR1 as PRHDT and CDR2 as FYEKMQ (reference sequence). The CDR3 sequence is 16 residues long. J lost 3 bases, V lost 1 base, and 5 bases had no gene match. CDR3 nucleotides: TGTGCCAGCAGCTTAGCAGACAGGGGGCCGGACACTGAAGCTTTCTTT. Its translation is CASSLADRGPDTEAFF.

The chain couples TRBV6-5 to TRBJ2-2; perhaps TRBD1 as D (6 bases). The CDR3 spans 15 residues. Per the germline V gene, CDR1 is MNHEY and CDR2 is SVGAGI. The ends were cut back, 6 bases at V and 0 bases at J, with 11 bases in the middle. The CDR3 region is CASRPGHANTGELFF. The CDR3 region has the DNA TGTGCCAGCAGACCGGGACACGCGAACACCGGGGAGCTGTTTTTT.

J is TRBJ1-4 and V is TRBV5-6; tentatively, D is TRBD1 (6 bases). The CDR3 consists of 14 residues. Germline V gives CDR1 SGHDT, CDR2 YYEEEE. V lost 4 bases and J 5 bases, leaving 12 bases between the germline ends. The chain's CDR3 is CASSLTGKNEKLFF. Here the CDR3 DNA reads TGTGCCAGCAGCCTGACAGGAAAGAATGAAAAACTGTTTTTT.

V and J are TRBV10-3 and TRBJ2-3; D unclear. The CDR3 runs to 11 residues. Between the trimmed V and J ends, which lost 6 bases and 8 bases, there was a span of 9 bases. The germline V gene has CDR1 ENHRY and CDR2 SYGVKD. The CDR3 region has the DNA TGTGCCATCAGCGCTTCGGGTACGCAGTATTTT. This codes for CAISASGTQYF.